A selection of T cell receptor beta chains follows, all from one sample in a study of T cell clones after liver transplantation. Clones were read by immunoSEQ multiplex PCR, and TCRdb kept only the in-frame ones, dropping some. The data hold tens of thousands of clones, with 84% observed a single time. The sequenced sample was CD4+ T cells from blood, obtained before liver transplant. The receptors here all came from a human donor who received a liver transplant. CDR3s include the opening cysteine and the closing phenylalanine or tryptophan. Each record gives: V gene, D gene, J gene, clone size, CDR3 DNA, CDR3 protein. D genes are given only for firm matches. The listing skips clone size in some rows; elsewhere it reads once, few, many or a size class.

v_gene: TRBV7-9; d_gene: .; j_gene: TRBJ2-5; abundance: .; CDR3nt: TGTGCCAGCAGCGAGGACAAAGAGACCCAGTACTTC; CDR3aa: CASSEDKETQYF
v_gene: TRBV5-1; d_gene: .; j_gene: TRBJ1-2; abundance: once; CDR3nt: TGCGCCAGCAGCCCGGGCACGAAGGACTATGGCTACACCTTC; CDR3aa: CASSPGTKDYGYTF
v_gene: TRBV2; d_gene: TRBD1; j_gene: TRBJ1-1; abundance: .; CDR3nt: TGTGCCACCAGACCGGACAGGGTGAACACTGAAGCTTTCTTT; CDR3aa: CATRPDRVNTEAFF
v_gene: TRBV4-1; d_gene: TRBD2; j_gene: TRBJ2-5; abundance: .; CDR3nt: TGCGCCAGCAGCCACCGCCAAGGACTAGCTGGCATTCAAGAGACCCAGTACTTC; CDR3aa: CASSHRQGLAGIQETQYF
v_gene: TRBV28; d_gene: .; j_gene: TRBJ1-5; abundance: .; CDR3nt: TGTGCCAGCAGTTCTCGAGACGCCCAACGGGGTCAGCCCCAGCATTTT; CDR3aa: CASSSRDAQRGQPQHF
v_gene: TRBV7-3; d_gene: TRBD1; j_gene: TRBJ2-7; abundance: medium-sized; CDR3nt: TGTGCCAGCAGCGGACAGGGAAATTTATTATACTTC; CDR3aa: CASSGQGNLLYF
v_gene: TRBV14; d_gene: .; j_gene: TRBJ2-1; abundance: .; CDR3nt: TGTGCCAGCAGCCAAGCCTCAAGGGGCCCGTTGTTCTTC; CDR3aa: CASSQASRGPLFF
v_gene: TRBV27; d_gene: .; j_gene: TRBJ1-1; abundance: few; CDR3nt: TGTGCCAGCAGTACCCAGAGTACTGAAGCTTTCTTT; CDR3aa: CASSTQSTEAFF
v_gene: TRBV5-1; d_gene: .; j_gene: TRBJ2-1; abundance: .; CDR3nt: TGCGCCAGCAGCTACCTTGACAGGAACTACAATGAGCAGTTCTTC; CDR3aa: CASSYLDRNYNEQFF
v_gene: TRBV6-1; d_gene: .; j_gene: TRBJ2-3; abundance: .; CDR3nt: TGTGCCACATGGGGACAAAGCACAGATACGCAGTATTTT; CDR3aa: CATWGQSTDTQYF
v_gene: TRBV4-2; d_gene: .; j_gene: TRBJ1-2; abundance: .; CDR3nt: TGTGCCAGCAGCCAAGCGGATGGCTACACCTTC; CDR3aa: CASSQADGYTF
v_gene: TRBV7-9; d_gene: .; j_gene: TRBJ2-2; abundance: once; CDR3nt: TGTGCCAGCAGCTTAGGCGGGAACACCGGGGAGCTGTTTTTT; CDR3aa: CASSLGGNTGELFF
v_gene: TRBV9; d_gene: .; j_gene: TRBJ1-3; abundance: .; CDR3nt: TGTGCCAGCAGCCAAACAGGCGGAACCGGTGGAAACACCATATATTTT; CDR3aa: CASSQTGGTGGNTIYF
v_gene: TRBV7-9; d_gene: .; j_gene: TRBJ2-5; abundance: .; CDR3nt: TGTGCCAGCAGACGACTAGAGTCAGCACAAGAGACCCAGTACTTC; CDR3aa: CASRRLESAQETQYF
v_gene: TRBV5-1; d_gene: .; j_gene: TRBJ1-2; abundance: .; CDR3nt: TGCGCCAGCAGCCTGGAAGGCAGAAACTATGGCTACACCTTC; CDR3aa: CASSLEGRNYGYTF
v_gene: TRBV7-9; d_gene: .; j_gene: TRBJ1-3; abundance: few; CDR3nt: TGTGCCAGCAGCTTAGACCGGGCCCCGACTGGAAACACCATATATTTT; CDR3aa: CASSLDRAPTGNTIYF
v_gene: TRBV5-1; d_gene: .; j_gene: TRBJ1-4; abundance: .; CDR3nt: TGCGCCAGCAGCTTCATAGCAAGTGGGGGGCGCTTGGATGAAAAACTGTTTTTT; CDR3aa: CASSFIASGGRLDEKLFF
v_gene: TRBV29-1; d_gene: .; j_gene: TRBJ2-5; abundance: .; CDR3nt: TGCAGCGTCCTCCCGGGGTGGGCCGGGGAGACCCAGTACTTC; CDR3aa: CSVLPGWAGETQYF
v_gene: TRBV6-1; d_gene: TRBD1; j_gene: TRBJ1-1; abundance: .; CDR3nt: TGTGCCAGCAGCCTCGCCGGGACAGGGGTTACTGAAGCTTTCTTT; CDR3aa: CASSLAGTGVTEAFF
v_gene: TRBV4-2; d_gene: TRBD2; j_gene: TRBJ2-1; abundance: few; CDR3nt: TGTGCCAGCAGCACCAAGCGGGGATGGGAGCAGTTCTTC; CDR3aa: CASSTKRGWEQFF
v_gene: TRBV11-2; d_gene: .; j_gene: TRBJ2-3; abundance: few; CDR3nt: TGTGCCAGCAGCTTAATCGGACCGGCGGGGCAGTATTTT; CDR3aa: CASSLIGPAGQYF
v_gene: TRBV11-3; d_gene: TRBD1; j_gene: TRBJ1-1; abundance: .; CDR3nt: TGTGCCAGCAGCTTAGTACAGGGGGCTGAAGCTTTCTTT; CDR3aa: CASSLVQGAEAFF
v_gene: TRBV5-1; d_gene: .; j_gene: TRBJ1-1; abundance: once; CDR3nt: TGCGCCAGCAGCTTCCGCGGTGGAGTGAACACTGAAGCTTTCTTT; CDR3aa: CASSFRGGVNTEAFF
v_gene: TRBV5-1; d_gene: .; j_gene: TRBJ2-3; abundance: .; CDR3nt: TGCGCCAGCAGCTTTATGACCTTGGGCAGCACAGATACGCAGTATTTT; CDR3aa: CASSFMTLGSTDTQYF
v_gene: TRBV7-9; d_gene: TRBD2; j_gene: TRBJ2-3; abundance: .; CDR3nt: TGTGCCAGCAGTCTCAGCGGGAGGTGGGAAACAGATACGCAGTATTTT; CDR3aa: CASSLSGRWETDTQYF
v_gene: TRBV6-5; d_gene: .; j_gene: TRBJ1-2; abundance: medium-sized; CDR3nt: TGTGCCAGCAGTTACTCCCCAGGCGGCGGCTATGGCTACACCTTC; CDR3aa: CASSYSPGGGYGYTF
v_gene: TRBV7-9; d_gene: TRBD2; j_gene: TRBJ2-7; abundance: .; CDR3nt: TGTGCCAGCAGCTTAGGTGGGACTAGCGGGGGGGCCGAGCAGTACTTC; CDR3aa: CASSLGGTSGGAEQYF
v_gene: TRBV15; d_gene: TRBD2; j_gene: TRBJ2-1; abundance: .; CDR3nt: TGTGCCACCAGCAGATCTAGCGGGGGCTACAATGAGCAGTTCTTC; CDR3aa: CATSRSSGGYNEQFF
v_gene: TRBV6-5; d_gene: TRBD1; j_gene: TRBJ2-4; abundance: .; CDR3nt: TGTGCCAGCAGTTACTCGATGACCAGGGGGCACATTCAGTACTTC; CDR3aa: CASSYSMTRGHIQYF
v_gene: TRBV5-5; d_gene: TRBD1; j_gene: TRBJ1-5; abundance: .; CDR3nt: TGTGCCAGCAGCTTGGAGGGGGCCTGGAGCAATCAGCCCCAGCATTTT; CDR3aa: CASSLEGAWSNQPQHF